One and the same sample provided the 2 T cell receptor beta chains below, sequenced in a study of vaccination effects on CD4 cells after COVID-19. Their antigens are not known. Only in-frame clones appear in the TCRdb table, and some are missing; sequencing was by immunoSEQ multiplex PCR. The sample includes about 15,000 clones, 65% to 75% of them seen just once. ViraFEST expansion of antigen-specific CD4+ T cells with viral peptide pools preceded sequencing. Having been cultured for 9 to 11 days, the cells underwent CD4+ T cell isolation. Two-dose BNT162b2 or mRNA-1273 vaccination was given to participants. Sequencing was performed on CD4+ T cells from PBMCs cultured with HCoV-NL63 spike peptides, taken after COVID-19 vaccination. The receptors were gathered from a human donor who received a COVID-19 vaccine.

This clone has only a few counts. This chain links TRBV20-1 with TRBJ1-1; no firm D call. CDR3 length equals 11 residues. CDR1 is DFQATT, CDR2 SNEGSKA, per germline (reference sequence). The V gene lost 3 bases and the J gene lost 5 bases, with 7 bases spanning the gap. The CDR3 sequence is CSARKGTEAFF. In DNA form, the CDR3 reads TGCAGTGCTAGGAAGGGAACTGAAGCTTTCTTT.

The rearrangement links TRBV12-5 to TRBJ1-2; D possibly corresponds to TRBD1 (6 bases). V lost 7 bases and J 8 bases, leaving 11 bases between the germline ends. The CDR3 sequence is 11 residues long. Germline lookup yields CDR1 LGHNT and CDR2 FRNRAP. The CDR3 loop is CASVSGGGYTF. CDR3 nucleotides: TGTGCTAGTGTATCGGGGGGCGGCTACACCTTC.